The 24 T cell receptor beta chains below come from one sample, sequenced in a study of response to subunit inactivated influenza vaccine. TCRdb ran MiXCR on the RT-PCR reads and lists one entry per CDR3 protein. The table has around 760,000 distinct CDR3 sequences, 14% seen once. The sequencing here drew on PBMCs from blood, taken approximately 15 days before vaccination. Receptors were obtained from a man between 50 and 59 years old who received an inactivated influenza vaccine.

CDR3 DNA sequence: TGTGCCAGCAGCGCCGGGAGGGCGACCTACGAGCAGTACTTC. It codes for CASSAGRATYEQYF. The chain is built from TRBV7-2 and TRBJ2-7; 8 bases are shared with TRBD2. Trimming took 5 bases from V and 2 from J; bases not matched to a gene: 5. The CDR3 is 14 amino acids. The V gene's germline CDR1 is SGHTA and CDR2 FQGNSA.

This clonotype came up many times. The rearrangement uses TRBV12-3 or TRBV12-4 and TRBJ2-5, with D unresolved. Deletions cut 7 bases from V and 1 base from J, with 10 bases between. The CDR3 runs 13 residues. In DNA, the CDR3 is TGTGCCAGCAAATTGGAGCTCCAAGAGACCCAGTACTTC. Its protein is CASKLELQETQYF.

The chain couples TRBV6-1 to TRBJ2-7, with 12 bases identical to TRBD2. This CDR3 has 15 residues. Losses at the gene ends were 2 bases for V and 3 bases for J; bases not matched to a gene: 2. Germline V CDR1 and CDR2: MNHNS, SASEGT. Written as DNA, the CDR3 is TGTGCCAGCAGTGAAACTAGCGGGAGGCTCTACGAGCAGTACTTC. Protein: CASSETSGRLYEQYF.

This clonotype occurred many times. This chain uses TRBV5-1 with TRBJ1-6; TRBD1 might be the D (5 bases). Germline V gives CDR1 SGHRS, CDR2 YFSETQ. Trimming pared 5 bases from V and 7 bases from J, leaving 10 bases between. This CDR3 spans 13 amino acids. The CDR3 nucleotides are TGCGCCAGCAGGGGGACGGGGAATTCACCCCTCCACTTT. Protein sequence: CASRGTGNSPLHF.

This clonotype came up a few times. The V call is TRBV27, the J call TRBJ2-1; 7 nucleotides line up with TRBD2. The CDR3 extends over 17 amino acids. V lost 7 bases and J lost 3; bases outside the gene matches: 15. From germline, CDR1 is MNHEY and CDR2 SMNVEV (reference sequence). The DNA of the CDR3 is TGTGCCAGCACCACCGCGTACCCGAGCGGGGTCTACAATGAGCAGTTCTTC. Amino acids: CASTTAYPSGVYNEQFF.

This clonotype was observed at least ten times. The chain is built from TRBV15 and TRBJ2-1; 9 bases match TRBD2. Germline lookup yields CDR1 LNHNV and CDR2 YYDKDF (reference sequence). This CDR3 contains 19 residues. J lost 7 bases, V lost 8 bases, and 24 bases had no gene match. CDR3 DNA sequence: TGTGCCACCCGAAGCTCACCCGGACTAGCGACTTACTCGTGGAATGAGCAGTTCTTC. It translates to CATRSSPGLATYSWNEQFF.

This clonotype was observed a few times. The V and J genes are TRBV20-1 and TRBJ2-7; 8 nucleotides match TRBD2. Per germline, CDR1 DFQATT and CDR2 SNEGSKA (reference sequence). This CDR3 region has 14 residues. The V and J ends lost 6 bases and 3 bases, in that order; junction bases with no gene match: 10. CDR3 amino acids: CSATPAGVGYEQYF. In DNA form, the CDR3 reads TGCAGTGCAACACCAGCGGGAGTAGGCTACGAGCAGTACTTC.

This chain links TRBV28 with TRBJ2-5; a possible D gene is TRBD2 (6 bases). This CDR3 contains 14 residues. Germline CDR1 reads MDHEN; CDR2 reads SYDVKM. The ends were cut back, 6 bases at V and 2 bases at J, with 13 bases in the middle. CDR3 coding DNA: TGTGCCAGCAGCCAACTGCGGGAACAAGAGACCCAGTACTTC. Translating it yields CASSQLREQETQYF.

CDR3 residues: CASSEWGTTGANVLTF. The CDR3 DNA reads TGTGCCAGCAGCGAGTGGGGGACAACTGGGGCCAACGTCCTGACTTTC. This chain links TRBV9 with TRBJ2-6; tentatively, D is TRBD1 (6 bases). Trimming left V 3 bases short and J 2 bases short, with 12 bases between. CDR1 and CDR2 from the germline V gene are SGDLS and YYNGEE. The CDR3 loop spans 16 amino acids.

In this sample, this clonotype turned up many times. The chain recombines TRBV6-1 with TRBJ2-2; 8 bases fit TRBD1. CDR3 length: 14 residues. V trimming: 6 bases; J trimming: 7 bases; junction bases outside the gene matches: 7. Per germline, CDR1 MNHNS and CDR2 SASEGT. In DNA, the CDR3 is TGTGCCAGCAGGAACAGGGGGTCTGTCGGGGAGCTGTTTTTT. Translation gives CASRNRGSVGELFF.

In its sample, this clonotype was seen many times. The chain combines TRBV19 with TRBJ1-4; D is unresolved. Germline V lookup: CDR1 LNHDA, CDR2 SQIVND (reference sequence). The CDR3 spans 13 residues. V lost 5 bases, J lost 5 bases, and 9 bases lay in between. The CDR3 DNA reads TGTGCCAGTAGTTGGACGGGAAATGAAAAACTGTTTTTT. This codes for CASSWTGNEKLFF.

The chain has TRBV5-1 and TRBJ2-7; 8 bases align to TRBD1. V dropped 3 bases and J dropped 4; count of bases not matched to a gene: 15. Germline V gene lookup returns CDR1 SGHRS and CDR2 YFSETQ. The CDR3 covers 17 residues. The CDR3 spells CASSWTAPGQARYEQYF. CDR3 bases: TGCGCCAGCAGCTGGACGGCTCCGGGACAGGCTCGTTACGAGCAGTACTTC.

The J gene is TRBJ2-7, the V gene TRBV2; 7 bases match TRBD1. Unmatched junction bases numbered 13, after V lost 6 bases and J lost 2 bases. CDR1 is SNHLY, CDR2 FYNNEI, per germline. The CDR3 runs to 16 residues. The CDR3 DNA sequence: TGTGCCAGCAGGCTAGCCGGGACAGTCTTACCCTACGAGCAGTACTTC. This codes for CASRLAGTVLPYEQYF. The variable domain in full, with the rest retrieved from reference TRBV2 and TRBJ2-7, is EPEVTQTPSHQVTQMGQEVILRCVPISNHLYFYWYRQILGQKVEFLVSFYNNEISEKSEIFDDQFSVERPDGSNFTLKIRSTKLEDSAMYFCASRLAGTVLPYEQYFGPGTRLTVT.

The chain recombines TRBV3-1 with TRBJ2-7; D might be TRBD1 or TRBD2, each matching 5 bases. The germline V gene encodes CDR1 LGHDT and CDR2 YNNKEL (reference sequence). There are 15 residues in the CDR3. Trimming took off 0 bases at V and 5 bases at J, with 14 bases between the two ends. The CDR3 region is CASSQEYLTGHEQYF. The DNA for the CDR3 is TGTGCCAGCAGCCAAGAATATTTAACGGGGCACGAGCAGTACTTC.

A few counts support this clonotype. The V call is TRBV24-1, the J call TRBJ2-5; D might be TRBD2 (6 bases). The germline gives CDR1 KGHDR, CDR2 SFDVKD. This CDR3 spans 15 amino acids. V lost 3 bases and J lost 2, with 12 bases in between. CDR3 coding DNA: TGTGCCACCAGTGATACCTCGGGAGCGCAAGAGACCCAGTACTTC. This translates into CATSDTSGAQETQYF.

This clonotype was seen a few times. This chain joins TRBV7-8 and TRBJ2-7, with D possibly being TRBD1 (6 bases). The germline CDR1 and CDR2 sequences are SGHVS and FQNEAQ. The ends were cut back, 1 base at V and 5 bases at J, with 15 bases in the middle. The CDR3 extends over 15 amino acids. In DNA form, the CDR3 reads TGTGCCAGCAGCTTAGTTGCAGGGGCCCCCCACGAGCAGTACTTC. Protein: CASSLVAGAPHEQYF.

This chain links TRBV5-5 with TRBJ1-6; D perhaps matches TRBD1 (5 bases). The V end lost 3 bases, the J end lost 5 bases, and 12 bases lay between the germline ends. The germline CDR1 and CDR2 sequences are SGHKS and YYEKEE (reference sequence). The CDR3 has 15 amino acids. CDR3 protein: CASSWGTVNNSPLHF. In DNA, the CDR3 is TGTGCCAGCAGCTGGGGGACGGTGAATAATTCACCCCTCCACTTT. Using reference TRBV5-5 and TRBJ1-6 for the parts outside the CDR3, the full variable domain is DAGVTQSPTHLIKTRGQQVTLRCSPISGHKSVSWYQQVLGQGPQFIFQYYEKEERGRGNFPDRFSARQFPNYSSELNVNALLLGDSALYLCASSWGTVNNSPLHFGNGTRLTVT.

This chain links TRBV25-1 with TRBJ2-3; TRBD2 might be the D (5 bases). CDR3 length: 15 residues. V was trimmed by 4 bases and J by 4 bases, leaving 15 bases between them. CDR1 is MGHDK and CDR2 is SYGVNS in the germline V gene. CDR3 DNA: TGTGCCAGCAGTGCCCGGGATCGGAAAGCAGATACGCAGTATTTT. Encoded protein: CASSARDRKADTQYF.

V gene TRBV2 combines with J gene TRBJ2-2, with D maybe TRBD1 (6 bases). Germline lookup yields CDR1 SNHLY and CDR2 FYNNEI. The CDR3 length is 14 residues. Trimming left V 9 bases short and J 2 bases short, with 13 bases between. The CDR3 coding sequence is TGTGCCAGTGGGGGCAGGATTAACACCGGGGAGCTGTTTTTT. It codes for CASGGRINTGELFF. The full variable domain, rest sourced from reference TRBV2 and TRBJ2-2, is EPEVTQTPSHQVTQMGQEVILRCVPISNHLYFYWYRQILGQKVEFLVSFYNNEISEKSEIFDDQFSVERPDGSNFTLKIRSTKLEDSAMYFCASGGRINTGELFFGEGSRLTVL.

The chain's CDR3 is CASSLVGAPTDTQYF. Written as DNA, the CDR3 is TGTGCCAGCAGCTTAGTAGGGGCCCCCACAGATACGCAGTATTTT. The V call is TRBV11-3, the J call TRBJ2-3, with D possibly matching TRBD1 (5 bases). CDR1 SGHNT and CDR2 YENEEA come from the germline V gene. The CDR3 contains 15 residues. V was shortened by 1 base and J by 2 bases, with 10 bases between the two germline ends.

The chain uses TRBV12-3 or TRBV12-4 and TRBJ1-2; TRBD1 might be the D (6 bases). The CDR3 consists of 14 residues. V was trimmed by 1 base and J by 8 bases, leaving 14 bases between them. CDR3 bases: TGTGCCAGCAGTTTAGGGGACACGGGCGTAGGCTACACCTTC. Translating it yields CASSLGDTGVGYTF.

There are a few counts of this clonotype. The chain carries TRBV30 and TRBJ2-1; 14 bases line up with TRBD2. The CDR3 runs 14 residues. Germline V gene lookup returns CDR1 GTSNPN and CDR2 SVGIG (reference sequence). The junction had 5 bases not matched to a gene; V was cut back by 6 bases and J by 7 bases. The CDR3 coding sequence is TGTGCCTGCATTGGGACTAGCGGGAGTAATGAGCAGTTCTTC. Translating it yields CACIGTSGSNEQFF.

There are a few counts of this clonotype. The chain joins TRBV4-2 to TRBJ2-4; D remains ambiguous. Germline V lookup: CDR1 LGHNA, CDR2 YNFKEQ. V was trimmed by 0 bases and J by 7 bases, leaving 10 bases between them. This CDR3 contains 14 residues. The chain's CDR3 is CASSQDTSANIQYF. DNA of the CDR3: TGTGCCAGCAGCCAAGACACCTCTGCGAACATTCAGTACTTC.

The DNA for the CDR3 is TGCGCCAGCAGCCAAGATTGGACTGCAACTAGCACAGATACGCAGTATTTT. Amino acid sequence: CASSQDWTATSTDTQYF. This chain links TRBV4-3 with TRBJ2-3; D is perhaps TRBD2 (5 bases). In germline, CDR1 is LGHNA, CDR2 YSLEER. With 0 bases removed from V and 0 bases from J, the gap between germline ends came to 13 bases. The CDR3 has 17 amino acids.